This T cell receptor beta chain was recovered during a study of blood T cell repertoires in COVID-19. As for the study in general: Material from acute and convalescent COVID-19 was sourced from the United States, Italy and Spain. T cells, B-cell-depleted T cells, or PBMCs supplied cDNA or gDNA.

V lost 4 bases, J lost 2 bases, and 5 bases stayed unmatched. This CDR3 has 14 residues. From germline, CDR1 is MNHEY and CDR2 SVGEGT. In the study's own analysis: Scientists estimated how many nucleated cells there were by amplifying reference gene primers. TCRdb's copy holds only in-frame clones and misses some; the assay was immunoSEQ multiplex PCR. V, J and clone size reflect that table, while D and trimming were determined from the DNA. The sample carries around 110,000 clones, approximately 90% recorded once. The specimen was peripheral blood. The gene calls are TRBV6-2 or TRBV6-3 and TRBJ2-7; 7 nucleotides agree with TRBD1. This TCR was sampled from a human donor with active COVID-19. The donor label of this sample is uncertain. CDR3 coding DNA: TGTGCCAGCAGTTCACCGGGACAGCCCTACGAGCAGTACTTC. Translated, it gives CASSSPGQPYEQYF.